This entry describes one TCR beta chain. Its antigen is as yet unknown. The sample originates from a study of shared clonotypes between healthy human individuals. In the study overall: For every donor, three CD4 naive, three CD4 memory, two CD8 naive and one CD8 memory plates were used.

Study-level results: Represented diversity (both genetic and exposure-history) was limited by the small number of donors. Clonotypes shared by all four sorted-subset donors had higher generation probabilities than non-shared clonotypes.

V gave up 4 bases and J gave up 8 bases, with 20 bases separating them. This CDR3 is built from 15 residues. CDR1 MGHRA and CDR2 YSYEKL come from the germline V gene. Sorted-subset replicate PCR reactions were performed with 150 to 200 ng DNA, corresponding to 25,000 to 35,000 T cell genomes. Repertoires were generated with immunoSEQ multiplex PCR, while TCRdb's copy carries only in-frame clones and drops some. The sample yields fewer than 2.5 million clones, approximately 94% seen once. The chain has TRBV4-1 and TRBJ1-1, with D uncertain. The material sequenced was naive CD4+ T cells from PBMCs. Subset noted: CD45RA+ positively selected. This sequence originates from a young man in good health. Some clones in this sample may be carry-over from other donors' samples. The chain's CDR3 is CASSRAGPWSEEAFF. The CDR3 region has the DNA TGCGCCAGCAGCCGAGCCGGGCCGTGGAGTGAGGAAGCTTTCTTT.